This T cell receptor beta chain was identified during a study of cytomegalovirus exposure and HLA in healthy donors. Study-wide background: Within an early data release were about 85 million unique TCRs drawn from HLA-typed donors.

Primers for the PCR totalled 60 Vbeta and 13 Jbeta. Assay used: immunoSEQ multiplex PCR; TCRdb lists only in-frame clones, some missing. This repertoire shows approximately 89,000 clones, roughly four fifths found once; its top ten account for under 13%. From germline, CDR1 is MNHEY and CDR2 SMNVEV (reference sequence). The ends were cut back, 5 bases at V and 9 bases at J, with 26 bases in the middle. This CDR3 is 16 amino acids long. The TCR sequence derives from a human donor in good health. The rearrangement links TRBV27 to TRBJ2-7; TRBD1 is a possible D gene (5 bases). The specimen sequenced was PBMCs. The CDR3 DNA sequence: TGTGCCAGCAGTGTACCACAGGTCCGCGGTGTCGACGTGCAGTACTTC. Translation gives CASSVPQVRGVDVQYF.